This T cell receptor beta chain was recovered during a study of T cell repertoires in cytomegalovirus infection. The overall study: Public TCR beta signatures marked donors with CMV infection and the matching HLA. Overall study findings and caveats: CMV carriers having the relevant HLA were flagged by cumulative public TCR beta family frequency.

A single record per CDR3 protein comes from TCRdb applying MiXCR to the reads. In the table there are around 740,000 distinct CDR3 sequences, 35% to 40% of which are singletons. This clonotype was seen ten or more times. What it binds is not known. From germline, CDR1 is SEHNR and CDR2 FQNEAQ (reference sequence). V was clipped by 1 base and J by 5 bases, with 6 bases between them. The length of the CDR3 is 12 residues. The sample taken for sequencing was PBMCs. The receptor was derived from a human donor in good health (CMV status not recorded). Some clones in this sample may be carry-over from other donors' samples. The chain recombines TRBV7-9 with TRBJ2-7; TRBD2 is a possible D gene (5 bases). For the CDR3, the DNA is TGTGCCAGCAGCTTAGAGAGGGACGAGCAGTACTTC. Protein product: CASSLERDEQYF.